This entry lists 11 T cell receptor beta chains sequenced from one sample in a study of blood T cells in healthy people across ages. With a J-beta primer mix and a sample-barcoded 5' primer, a second PCR ran roughly 6 to 11 cycles. TCRdb reanalysed the 5' RACE reads using MiXCR and keeps one entry per CDR3 protein. The sample lists hundreds of thousands of distinct CDR3 sequences; roughly 44% were seen once. The sequencing sample was made of blood. These receptors were obtained from a man in his 60s in good health.

A few counts support this clonotype. The rearrangement uses TRBV20-1 and TRBJ2-5; TRBD1 is a possible D gene (6 bases). The J call may be wrong; the DNA end is better matched by TRBJ2-7. From germline, CDR1 is DFQATT and CDR2 SNEGSKA (reference sequence). This CDR3 spans 15 amino acids. DNA for the CDR3: TGCAGTGCTAGAGATAGAAGGACAGTGAATGCCGAGCAGTACTTC. It is translated as CSARDRRTVNAEQYF.

The chain joins TRBV15 to TRBJ1-1; D remains unclear. The V end was cut by 3 bases, the J end by 2 bases, with 16 bases between. The germline V gene has CDR1 LNHNV and CDR2 YYDKDF (reference sequence). CDR3 length equals 16 residues. The CDR3 coding sequence is TGTGCCACCAGCAGGGAGGTGGGCAGACCTAACACTGAAGCTTTCTTT. Its protein is CATSREVGRPNTEAFF.

This rearrangement joins TRBV6-5 to TRBJ1-2, with TRBD1 matching 7 bases. This CDR3 has 13 amino acids. Germline values: CDR1 MNHEY, CDR2 SVGAGI. V trimming: 6 bases; J trimming: 6 bases; junction bases outside the gene matches: 7. The CDR3 sequence is CASRTGAVDGYTF. DNA of the CDR3: TGTGCCAGCAGAACAGGGGCAGTGGATGGCTACACCTTC.

The chain carries TRBV4-1 and TRBJ2-4; D is tentatively TRBD1 or TRBD2 (6 bases each). Germline lookup yields CDR1 MGHRA and CDR2 YSYEKL. Trimming took 1 base from V and 0 from J, leaving 16 bases between them. The CDR3 contains 18 residues. DNA of the CDR3: TGCGCCAGCAGCCAAGGGGGTTTGGGGGGCCCAGCCAAAAACATTCAGTACTTC. As protein: CASSQGGLGGPAKNIQYF.

This clonotype was detected a few times. The genes are TRBV7-2 and TRBJ2-5, with 9 bases fitting TRBD1. Germline lookup yields CDR1 SGHTA and CDR2 FQGNSA. The CDR3 spans 16 residues. The V gene end was trimmed by 5 bases and the J gene end by 5 bases; junction bases not matched to a gene: 12. As DNA, the CDR3 is TGTGCCAGCAGCCAATACGGGACAGGGATCGGGGAGACCCAGTACTTC. Amino acids: CASSQYGTGIGETQYF.

This rearrangement joins TRBV20-1 to TRBJ2-3; D call uncertain. V was clipped by 3 bases and J by 4 bases, with 11 bases between them. Germline CDR1 and CDR2: DFQATT and SNEGSKA (reference sequence). CDR3 length equals 13 residues. CDR3 sequence reads: CSASAGRADTQYF. The CDR3 DNA is TGCAGTGCTAGTGCAGGTCGGGCAGATACGCAGTATTTT.

The chain employs TRBV12-3 or TRBV12-4 and TRBJ2-3; D gene uncertain. There are 14 residues in the CDR3. Deletions cut 4 bases from V and 4 bases from J, with 12 bases between. CDR3 loop: CASSSPWGPDTQYF. CDR3 nucleotide sequence: TGTGCCAGCAGTTCCCCATGGGGTCCAGATACGCAGTATTTT.

This clonotype was seen a few times. The chain combines TRBV28 with TRBJ2-1; TRBD2 is a possible D gene (6 bases). From germline, CDR1 is MDHEN and CDR2 SYDVKM. The CDR3 is 12 amino acids. Trimming shortened V by 6 bases and J by 9 bases, and 12 bases separated the two germline ends. DNA for the CDR3: TGTGCCAGCAGCCGGGCGGGGACTGAGCAGTTCTTC. Encoded protein: CASSRAGTEQFF.

This clonotype was picked up a small number of times. The chain carries TRBV12-3 or TRBV12-4 and TRBJ2-1; 14 bases are a match to TRBD2. The trim removed 5 bases at V and 8 bases at J, leaving 17 bases unmatched. CDR3 length equals 19 residues. CDR3 residues: CASSVTTSGGVYRLDEQFF. CDR3 DNA sequence: TGTGCCAGCAGTGTTACGACTAGCGGGGGGGTTTACCGACTAGATGAGCAGTTCTTC.

This clonotype was observed a few times. The V and J genes are TRBV10-3 and TRBJ1-2; 8 nucleotides align to TRBD1. With V trimmed by 7 bases and J by 2 bases, 6 bases remained unmatched. The CDR3 has 14 residues. Germline V gives CDR1 ENHRY, CDR2 SYGVKD. The CDR3 DNA is TGTGCCATCACTATGACAGGGGAAAACTATGGCTACACCTTC. It is translated as CAITMTGENYGYTF.

The V gene is TRBV20-1, the J gene TRBJ2-3, with unresolved D. Between the trimmed V and J ends, which lost 3 bases and 0 bases, there was a span of 16 bases. Germline loops: CDR1 DFQATT, CDR2 SNEGSKA (reference sequence). This CDR3 is built from 16 residues. CDR3 protein: CSASGSSETSTDTQYF. DNA for the CDR3: TGCAGTGCTAGTGGCTCCTCAGAGACAAGCACAGATACGCAGTATTTT.